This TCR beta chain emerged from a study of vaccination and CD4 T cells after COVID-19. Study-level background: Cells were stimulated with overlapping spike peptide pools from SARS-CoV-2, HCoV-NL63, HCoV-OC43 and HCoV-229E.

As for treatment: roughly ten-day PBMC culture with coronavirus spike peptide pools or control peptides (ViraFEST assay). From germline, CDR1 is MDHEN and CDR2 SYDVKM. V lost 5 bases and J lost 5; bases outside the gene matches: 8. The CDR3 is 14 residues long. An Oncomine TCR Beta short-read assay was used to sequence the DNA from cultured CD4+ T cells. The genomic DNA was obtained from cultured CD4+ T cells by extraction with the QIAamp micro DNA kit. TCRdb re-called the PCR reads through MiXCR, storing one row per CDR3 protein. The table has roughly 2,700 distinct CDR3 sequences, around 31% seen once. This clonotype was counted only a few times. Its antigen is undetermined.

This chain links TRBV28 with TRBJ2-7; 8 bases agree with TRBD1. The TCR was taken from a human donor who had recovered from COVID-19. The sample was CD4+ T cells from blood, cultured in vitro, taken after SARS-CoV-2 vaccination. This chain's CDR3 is CASSMPGQVNEQYF. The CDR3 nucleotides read TGTGCCAGCAGTATGCCGGGACAGGTAAACGAGCAGTACTTC.